These T cell receptor beta chains were read from a single sample in a study of cytomegalovirus exposure and HLA in healthy donors. The assay was immunoSEQ multiplex PCR, and TCRdb's table has in-frame clones only and misses some. This table holds approximately 220,000 clones, 80% to 85% found once. Source material: PBMCs. These receptors all come from a boy aged 2-15 years in good health and CMV-seronegative. Both conserved end residues are part of each CDR3. The D gene is left open where the match is weak. Clone size appears in some rows only: once, few, many, or a class for an expanded clone.

few,TRBV27,TRBJ1-5,12,.,TGTGCCAGCAGTCCCGGTAATCAGCCCCAGCATTTT,CASSPGNQPQHF
.,TRBV6-6,TRBJ1-2,12,TRBD1,TGTGCCAGCGGACAGGGGGACTATGGCTACACCTTC,CASGQGDYGYTF
.,TRBV6-5,TRBJ1-2,13,.,TGTGCCAGCAGTGAACACCGCAGCTATGGCTACACCTTC,CASSEHRSYGYTF
.,TRBV4-2,TRBJ2-3,16,TRBD1,TGTGCCAGCAGCCTCACGACAGGGGCCAGCACAGATACGCAGTATTTT,CASSLTTGASTDTQYF
.,TRBV6-5,TRBJ2-5,14,TRBD2,TGTGCCAGCAGCCGCGGGGGGGTCCAAGAGACCCAGTACTTC,CASSRGGVQETQYF
.,TRBV7-8,TRBJ2-7,15,TRBD1,TGTGCCAGCAGCGCGGGACAGGGGGCTTTCTACGAGCAGTACTTC,CASSAGQGAFYEQYF
.,TRBV7-8,TRBJ1-1,15,.,TGTGCCAGCAGCGACTGGGGGGGCGCGGAGACTGAAGCTTTCTTT,CASSDWGGAETEAFF
.,TRBV19,TRBJ2-2,15,TRBD1,TGTGCCAGCGCCCGGGACAGGGATAGTATCGGGGAGCTGTTTTTT,CASARDRDSIGELFF
.,TRBV9,TRBJ2-3,16,TRBD2,TGTGCCAGCAGCGTAACTGGACTAGCGGCGGGGGATACGCAGTATTTT,CASSVTGLAAGDTQYF
.,TRBV6-1,TRBJ2-3,15,TRBD1,TGTGCCAGCAGTAGGGACAGGGGGAGCACAGATACGCAGTATTTT,CASSRDRGSTDTQYF
few,TRBV6-1,TRBJ2-7,14,TRBD2,TGTGCCAGCAGTGAATGGGAGCGGGGCTACGAGCAGTACTTC,CASSEWERGYEQYF